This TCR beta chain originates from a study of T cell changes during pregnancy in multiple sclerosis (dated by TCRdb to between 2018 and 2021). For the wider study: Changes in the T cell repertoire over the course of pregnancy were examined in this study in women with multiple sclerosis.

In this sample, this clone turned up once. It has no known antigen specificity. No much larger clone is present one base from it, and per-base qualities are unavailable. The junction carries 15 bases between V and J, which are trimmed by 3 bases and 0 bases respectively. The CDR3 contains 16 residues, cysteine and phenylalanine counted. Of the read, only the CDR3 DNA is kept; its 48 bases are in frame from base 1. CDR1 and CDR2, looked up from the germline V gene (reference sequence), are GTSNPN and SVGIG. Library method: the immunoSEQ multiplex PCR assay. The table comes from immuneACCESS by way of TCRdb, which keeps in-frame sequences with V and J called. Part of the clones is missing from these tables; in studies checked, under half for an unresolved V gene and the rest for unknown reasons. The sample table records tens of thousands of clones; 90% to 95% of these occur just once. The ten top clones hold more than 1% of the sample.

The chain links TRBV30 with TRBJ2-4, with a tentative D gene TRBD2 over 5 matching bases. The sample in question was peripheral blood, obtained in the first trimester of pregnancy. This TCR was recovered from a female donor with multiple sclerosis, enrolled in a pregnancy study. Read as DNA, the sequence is TGTGCCTGGAGCCCCCGGACTCAGCTAGCCAAAAACATTCAGTACTTC. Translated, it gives CAWSPRTQLAKNIQYF.